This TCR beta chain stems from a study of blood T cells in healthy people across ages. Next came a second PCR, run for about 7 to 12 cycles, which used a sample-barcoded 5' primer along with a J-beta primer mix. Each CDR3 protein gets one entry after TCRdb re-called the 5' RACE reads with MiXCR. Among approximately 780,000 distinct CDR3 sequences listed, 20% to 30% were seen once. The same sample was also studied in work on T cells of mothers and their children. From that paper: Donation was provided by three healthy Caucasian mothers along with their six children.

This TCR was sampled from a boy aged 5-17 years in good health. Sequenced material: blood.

CDR3 in amino acids: CASSPRPTVEKLFF. CDR3 bases: TGTGCCAGCAGCCCTAGACCCACAGTAGAAAAACTGTTTTTT. The gene calls are TRBV7-8 and TRBJ1-4; no clear D gene. V was cut by 5 bases and J by 8 bases, with 15 bases left in between. Germline CDR1 and CDR2: SGHVS and FQNEAQ. The CDR3 spans 14 residues.